A selection of T cell receptor beta chains follows, all from one sample in a study of blood T cell repertoires in COVID-19. Sequenced by immunoSEQ multiplex PCR; TCRdb stores in-frame clones only, minus some. The data show under 120,000 clones, with roughly 80% seen just once and 20% to 25% held by the top ten. Material: peripheral blood. Receptors originate from a man between 65 and 85 years old with active or convalescent COVID-19. Each CDR3 is given with its conserved first and last residue. D genes are given only for firm matches. Clone sizes are given selectively: once, few, many, or a class where the clone is expanded.

J gene: TRBJ2-1
clone size: NA
V gene: TRBV5-1
D gene: TRBD1
CDR3 protein: CASSLGQGAFNEQFF
CDR3 DNA: TGCGCCAGCAGCTTGGGACAGGGGGCTTTTAATGAGCAGTTCTTC

J gene: TRBJ1-2
clone size: NA
V gene: TRBV25-1
D gene: NA
CDR3 protein: CASSERGTGVYGYTF
CDR3 DNA: TGTGCCAGCAGTGAAAGGGGTACAGGAGTCTATGGCTACACCTTC

J gene: TRBJ2-3
clone size: NA
V gene: TRBV21-1
D gene: NA
CDR3 protein: CASSKNRTSGGTDTQYF
CDR3 DNA: TGTGCCAGCAGCAAAAACCGGACTAGCGGGGGCACAGATACGCAGTATTTT

J gene: TRBJ2-7
clone size: NA
V gene: TRBV6-5
D gene: TRBD1
CDR3 protein: CASSLSGTGTHEQYF
CDR3 DNA: TGTGCCAGCAGTCTCTCCGGGACAGGGACCCACGAGCAGTACTTC

J gene: TRBJ1-2
clone size: NA
V gene: TRBV7-2
D gene: TRBD1
CDR3 protein: CASSLTGYGYTF
CDR3 DNA: TGTGCCAGCAGCCTGACAGGGTATGGCTACACCTTC

J gene: TRBJ2-5
clone size: NA
V gene: TRBV7-2
D gene: TRBD2
CDR3 protein: CASSSVAGERETQYF
CDR3 DNA: TGTGCCAGCAGCTCAGTTGCGGGGGAGAGAGAGACCCAGTACTTC

J gene: TRBJ1-2
clone size: NA
V gene: TRBV11-2
D gene: NA
CDR3 protein: CASSAGGTYGYTF
CDR3 DNA: TGTGCCAGCAGCGCCGGCGGGACCTATGGCTACACCTTC

J gene: TRBJ2-1
clone size: NA
V gene: TRBV2
D gene: NA
CDR3 protein: CASSERNEQFF
CDR3 DNA: TGTGCCAGCAGTGAGCGGAATGAGCAGTTCTTC

J gene: TRBJ1-3
clone size: NA
V gene: TRBV3-1/TRBV3-2
D gene: NA
CDR3 protein: CASSQGINTIYF
CDR3 DNA: TGTGCCAGCAGCCAAGGTATAAACACCATATATTTT

J gene: TRBJ2-2
clone size: NA
V gene: TRBV18
D gene: TRBD1
CDR3 protein: CASSPLPGQHNTGELFF
CDR3 DNA: TGTGCCAGCTCACCACTCCCGGGACAGCACAACACCGGGGAGCTGTTTTTT

J gene: TRBJ2-2
clone size: NA
V gene: TRBV5-5
D gene: TRBD1
CDR3 protein: CASSLDRGTGELFF
CDR3 DNA: TGTGCCAGCAGTTTAGACAGGGGTACCGGGGAGCTGTTTTTT

J gene: TRBJ2-7
clone size: NA
V gene: TRBV10-1
D gene: NA
CDR3 protein: CASIPPYYEQYF
CDR3 DNA: TGCGCCAGCATACCACCCTATTACGAGCAGTACTTC

J gene: TRBJ1-1
clone size: NA
V gene: TRBV2
D gene: NA
CDR3 protein: CASTGQRLERF
CDR3 DNA: TGTGCCAGCACAGGACAGAGGCTGGAGCGCTTT

J gene: TRBJ1-2
clone size: NA
V gene: TRBV3-1/TRBV3-2
D gene: TRBD1
CDR3 protein: CASSQVQGAYGYTF
CDR3 DNA: TGTGCCAGCAGCCAAGTACAGGGGGCTTATGGCTACACCTTC

J gene: TRBJ2-2
clone size: NA
V gene: TRBV6-5
D gene: NA
CDR3 protein: CASSSMGLNTGELFF
CDR3 DNA: TGTGCCAGCAGTAGTATGGGACTTAACACCGGGGAGCTGTTTTTT

J gene: TRBJ2-3
clone size: NA
V gene: TRBV28
D gene: TRBD2
CDR3 protein: CASEGLLSTDTQYF
CDR3 DNA: TGTGCCAGTGAGGGACTACTCAGCACAGATACGCAGTATTTT

J gene: TRBJ2-3
clone size: NA
V gene: TRBV5-4
D gene: NA
CDR3 protein: CASSPAHPGVGTDTQYF
CDR3 DNA: TGTGCCAGCAGCCCTGCGCACCCAGGGGTCGGCACAGATACGCAGTATTTT

J gene: TRBJ2-1
clone size: few
V gene: TRBV28
D gene: NA
CDR3 protein: CASSLTTSYNEQFF
CDR3 DNA: TGTGCCAGCAGTTTAACTACCTCCTACAATGAGCAGTTCTTC

J gene: TRBJ1-1
clone size: NA
V gene: TRBV6-5
D gene: NA
CDR3 protein: CASSPLRGSEAFF
CDR3 DNA: TGTGCCAGCAGTCCCCTAAGGGGGTCGGAAGCTTTCTTT

J gene: TRBJ1-2
clone size: many
V gene: TRBV6-6
D gene: NA
CDR3 protein: CASSFGQSYGYTF
CDR3 DNA: TGTGCCAGCAGTTTTGGACAGTCCTATGGCTACACCTTC

J gene: TRBJ1-2
clone size: NA
V gene: TRBV5-6
D gene: TRBD1
CDR3 protein: CASSRDRNYGYTF
CDR3 DNA: TGTGCCAGCAGCCGGGACAGGAACTATGGCTACACCTTC

J gene: TRBJ1-2
clone size: many
V gene: TRBV2
D gene: TRBD1
CDR3 protein: CASSGDRGMGYGYTF
CDR3 DNA: TGTGCCAGCAGCGGGGACAGGGGCATGGGCTATGGCTACACCTTC